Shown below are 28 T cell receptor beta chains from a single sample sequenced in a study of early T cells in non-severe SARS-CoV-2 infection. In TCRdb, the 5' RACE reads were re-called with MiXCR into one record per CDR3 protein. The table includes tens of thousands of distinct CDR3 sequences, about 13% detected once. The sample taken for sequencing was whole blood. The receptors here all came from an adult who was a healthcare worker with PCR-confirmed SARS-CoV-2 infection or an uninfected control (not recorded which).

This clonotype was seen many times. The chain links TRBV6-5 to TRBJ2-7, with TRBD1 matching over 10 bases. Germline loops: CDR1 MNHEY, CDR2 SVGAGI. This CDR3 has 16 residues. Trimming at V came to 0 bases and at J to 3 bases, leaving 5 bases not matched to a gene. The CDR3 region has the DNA TGTGCCAGCAGTTACTCGACAGGGGGCTTCGGCTACGAGCAGTACTTC. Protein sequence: CASSYSTGGFGYEQYF.

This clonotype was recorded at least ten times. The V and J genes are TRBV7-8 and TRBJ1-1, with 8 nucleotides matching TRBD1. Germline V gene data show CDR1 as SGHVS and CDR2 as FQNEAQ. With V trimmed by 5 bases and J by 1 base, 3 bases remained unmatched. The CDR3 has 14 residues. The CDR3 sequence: CASSTGQGNTEAFF. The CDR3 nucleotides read TGTGCCAGCAGCACAGGACAGGGGAACACTGAAGCTTTCTTT.

CDR3 amino acids: CASSPGGQLHQETQYF. The CDR3 DNA reads TGTGCCAGCAGCCCTGGGGGACAGCTTCACCAAGAGACCCAGTACTTC. This rearrangement joins TRBV9 to TRBJ2-5, with 7 bases fitting TRBD1. The junction had 9 bases not matched to a gene; V was cut back by 4 bases and J by 0 bases. CDR1 and CDR2 (germline): SGDLS, YYNGEE. The CDR3 is made up of 16 amino acids.

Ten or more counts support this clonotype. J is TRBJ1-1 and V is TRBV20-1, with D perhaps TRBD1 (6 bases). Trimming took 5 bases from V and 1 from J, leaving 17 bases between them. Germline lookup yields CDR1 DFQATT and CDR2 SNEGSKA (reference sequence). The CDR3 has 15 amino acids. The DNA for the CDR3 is TGCAGTGCTGGAGGGGGTGACGGGACGAACACTGAAGCTTTCTTT. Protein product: CSAGGGDGTNTEAFF.

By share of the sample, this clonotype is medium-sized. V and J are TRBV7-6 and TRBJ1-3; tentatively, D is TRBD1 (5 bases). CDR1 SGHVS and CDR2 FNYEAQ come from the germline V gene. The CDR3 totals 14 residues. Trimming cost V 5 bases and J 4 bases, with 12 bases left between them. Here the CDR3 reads CASSPSTAGNTIYF. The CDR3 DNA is TGTGCCAGCAGCCCTTCGACAGCAGGAAACACCATATATTTT.

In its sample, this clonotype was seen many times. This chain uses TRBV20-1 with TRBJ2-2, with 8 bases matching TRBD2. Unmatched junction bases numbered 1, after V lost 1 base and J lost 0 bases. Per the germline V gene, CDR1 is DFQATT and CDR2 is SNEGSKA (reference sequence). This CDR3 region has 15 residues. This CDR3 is CSARVLAANTGELFF. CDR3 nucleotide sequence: TGCAGTGCTAGAGTACTAGCGGCGAACACCGGGGAGCTGTTTTTT.

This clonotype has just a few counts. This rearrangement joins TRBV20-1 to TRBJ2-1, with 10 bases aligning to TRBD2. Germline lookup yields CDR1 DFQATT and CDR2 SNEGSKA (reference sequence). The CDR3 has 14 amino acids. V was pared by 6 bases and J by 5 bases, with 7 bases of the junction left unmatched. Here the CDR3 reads CSARRLAGDNEQFF. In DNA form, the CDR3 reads TGCAGTGCCCGCCGGCTAGCGGGGGACAATGAGCAGTTCTTC.

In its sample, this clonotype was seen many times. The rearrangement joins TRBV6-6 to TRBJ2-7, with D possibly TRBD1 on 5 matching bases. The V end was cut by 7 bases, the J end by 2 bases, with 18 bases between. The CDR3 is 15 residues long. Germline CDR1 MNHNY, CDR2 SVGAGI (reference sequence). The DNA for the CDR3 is TGTGCCAGCAACTCAGTGTCCCAGGGCACCTACGAGCAGTACTTC. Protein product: CASNSVSQGTYEQYF.

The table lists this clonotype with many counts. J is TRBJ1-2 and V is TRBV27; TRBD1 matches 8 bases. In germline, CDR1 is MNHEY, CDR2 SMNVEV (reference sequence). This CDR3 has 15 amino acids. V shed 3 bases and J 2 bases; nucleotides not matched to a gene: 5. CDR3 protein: CASSFLGQANYGYTF. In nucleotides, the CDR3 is TGTGCCAGCAGTTTCCTGGGACAGGCCAACTATGGCTACACCTTC.

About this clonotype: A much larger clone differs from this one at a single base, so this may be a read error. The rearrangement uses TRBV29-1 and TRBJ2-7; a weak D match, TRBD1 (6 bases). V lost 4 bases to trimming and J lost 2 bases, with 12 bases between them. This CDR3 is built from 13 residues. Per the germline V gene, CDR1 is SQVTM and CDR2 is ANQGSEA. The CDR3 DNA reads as TGCAGCGTTGTGGACAGATCCCCCTACGAGCAGTACTTC. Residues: CSVVDRSPYEQYF.

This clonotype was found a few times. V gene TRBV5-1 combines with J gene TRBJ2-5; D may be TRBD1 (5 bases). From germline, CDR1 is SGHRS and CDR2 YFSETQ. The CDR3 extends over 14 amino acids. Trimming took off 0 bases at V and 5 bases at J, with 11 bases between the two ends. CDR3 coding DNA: TGCGCCAGCAGCTTGGAAGGGGCCGGGGAGACCCAGTACTTC. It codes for CASSLEGAGETQYF.

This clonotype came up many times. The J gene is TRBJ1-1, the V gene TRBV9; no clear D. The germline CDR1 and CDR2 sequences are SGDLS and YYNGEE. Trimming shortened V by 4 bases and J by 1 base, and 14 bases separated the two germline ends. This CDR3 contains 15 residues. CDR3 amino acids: CASSRYEDPNTEAFF. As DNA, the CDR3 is TGTGCCAGCAGCCGCTACGAGGACCCGAACACTGAAGCTTTCTTT.

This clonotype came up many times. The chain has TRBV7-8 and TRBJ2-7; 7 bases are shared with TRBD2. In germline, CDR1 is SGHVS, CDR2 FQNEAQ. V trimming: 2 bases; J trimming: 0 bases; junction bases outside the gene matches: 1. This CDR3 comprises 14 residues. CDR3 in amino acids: CASSLSGASYEQYF. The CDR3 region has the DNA TGTGCCAGCAGCTTAAGCGGGGCCTCCTACGAGCAGTACTTC.

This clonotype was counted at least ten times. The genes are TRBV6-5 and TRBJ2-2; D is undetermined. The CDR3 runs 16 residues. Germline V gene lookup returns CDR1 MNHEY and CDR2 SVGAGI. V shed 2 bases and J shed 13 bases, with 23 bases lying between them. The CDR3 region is CASSYLTINTGRGLFF. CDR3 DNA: TGTGCCAGCAGTTACCTAACGATCAACACCGGCCGTGGGCTGTTTTTT.

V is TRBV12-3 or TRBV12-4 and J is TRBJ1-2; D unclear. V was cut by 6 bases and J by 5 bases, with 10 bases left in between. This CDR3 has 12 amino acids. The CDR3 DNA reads TGTGCCAGCAGGGACGGATCTTATGGCTACACCTTC. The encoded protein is CASRDGSYGYTF.

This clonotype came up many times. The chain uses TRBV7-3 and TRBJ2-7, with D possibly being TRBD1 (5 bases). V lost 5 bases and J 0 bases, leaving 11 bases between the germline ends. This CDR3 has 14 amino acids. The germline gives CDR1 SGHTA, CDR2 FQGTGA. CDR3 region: CASSQQDDSYEQYF. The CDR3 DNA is TGTGCCAGCAGCCAACAGGATGACTCCTACGAGCAGTACTTC.

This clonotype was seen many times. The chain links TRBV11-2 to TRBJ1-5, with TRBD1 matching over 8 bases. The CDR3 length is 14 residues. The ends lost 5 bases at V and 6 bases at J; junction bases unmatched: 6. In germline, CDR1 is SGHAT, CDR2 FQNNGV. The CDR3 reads CASSRDRFGQPQHF. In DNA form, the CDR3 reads TGTGCCAGCAGCAGGGACAGGTTTGGTCAGCCCCAGCATTTT.

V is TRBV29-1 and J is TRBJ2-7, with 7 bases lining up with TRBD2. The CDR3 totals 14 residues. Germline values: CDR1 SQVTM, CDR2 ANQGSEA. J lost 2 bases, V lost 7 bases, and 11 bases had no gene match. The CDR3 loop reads CSGASGLPPYEQYF. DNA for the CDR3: TGCAGCGGTGCCTCGGGACTACCACCCTACGAGCAGTACTTC.

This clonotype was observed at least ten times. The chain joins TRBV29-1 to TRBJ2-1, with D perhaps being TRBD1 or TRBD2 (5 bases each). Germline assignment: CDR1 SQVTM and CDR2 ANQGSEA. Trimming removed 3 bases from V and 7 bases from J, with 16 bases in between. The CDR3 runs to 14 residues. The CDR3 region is CSVDIGTRTNEQFF. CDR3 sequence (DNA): TGCAGCGTTGATATCGGGACCCGAACAAATGAGCAGTTCTTC.

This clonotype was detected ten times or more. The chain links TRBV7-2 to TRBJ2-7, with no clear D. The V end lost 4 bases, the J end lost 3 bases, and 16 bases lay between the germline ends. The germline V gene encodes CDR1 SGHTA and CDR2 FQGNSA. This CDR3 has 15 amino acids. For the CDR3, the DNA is TGTGCCAGCAGCTCCCAACCCCGGGTGAGCTACGAGCAGTACTTC. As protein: CASSSQPRVSYEQYF.

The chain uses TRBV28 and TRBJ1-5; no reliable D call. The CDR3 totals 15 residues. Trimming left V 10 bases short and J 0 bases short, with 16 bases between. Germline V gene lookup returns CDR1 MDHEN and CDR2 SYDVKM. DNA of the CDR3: TGTGCCACCACCAAGTCCACAGTTAGCAATCAGCCCCAGCATTTT. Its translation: CATTKSTVSNQPQHF.

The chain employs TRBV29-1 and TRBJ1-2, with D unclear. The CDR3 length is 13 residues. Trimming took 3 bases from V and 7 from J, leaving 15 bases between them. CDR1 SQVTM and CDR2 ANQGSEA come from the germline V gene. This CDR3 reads CSVDPGLSLGYTF. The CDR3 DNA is TGCAGCGTTGACCCAGGACTTTCTCTTGGCTACACCTTC.

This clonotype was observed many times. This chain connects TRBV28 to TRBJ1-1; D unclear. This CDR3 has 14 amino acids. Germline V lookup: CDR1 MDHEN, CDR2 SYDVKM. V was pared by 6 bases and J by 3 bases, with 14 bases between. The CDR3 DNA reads TGTGCCAGCAGACGGGTCCGATCGGACACTGAAGCTTTCTTT. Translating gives CASRRVRSDTEAFF.

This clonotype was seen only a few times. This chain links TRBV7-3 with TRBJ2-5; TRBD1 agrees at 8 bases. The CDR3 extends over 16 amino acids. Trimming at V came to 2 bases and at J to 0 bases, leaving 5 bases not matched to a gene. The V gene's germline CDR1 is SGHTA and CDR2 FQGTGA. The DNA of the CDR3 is TGTGCCAGCAGCTTAGGGACAGGCTCCAACCAAGAGACCCAGTACTTC. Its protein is CASSLGTGSNQETQYF.

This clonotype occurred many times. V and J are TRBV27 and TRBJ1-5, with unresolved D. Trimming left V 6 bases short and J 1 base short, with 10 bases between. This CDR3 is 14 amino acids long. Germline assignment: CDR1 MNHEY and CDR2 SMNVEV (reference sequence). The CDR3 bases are TGTGCCAGCAGCGGCCTAGGCAGCAATCAGCCCCAGCATTTT. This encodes CASSGLGSNQPQHF.

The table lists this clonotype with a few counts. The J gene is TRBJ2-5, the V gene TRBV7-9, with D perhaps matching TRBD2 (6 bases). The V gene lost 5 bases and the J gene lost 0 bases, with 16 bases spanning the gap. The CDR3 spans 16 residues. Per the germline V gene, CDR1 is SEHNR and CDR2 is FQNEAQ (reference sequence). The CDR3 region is CASSPQPRDYQETQYF. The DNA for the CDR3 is TGTGCCAGCAGCCCACAGCCCCGGGACTACCAAGAGACCCAGTACTTC.

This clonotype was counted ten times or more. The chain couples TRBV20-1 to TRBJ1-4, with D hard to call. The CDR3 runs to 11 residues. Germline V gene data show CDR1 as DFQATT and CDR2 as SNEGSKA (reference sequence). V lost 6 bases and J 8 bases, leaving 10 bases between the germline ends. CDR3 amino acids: CSARGSEKLFF. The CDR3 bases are TGCAGTGCACGGGGAAGCGAAAAACTGTTTTTT.

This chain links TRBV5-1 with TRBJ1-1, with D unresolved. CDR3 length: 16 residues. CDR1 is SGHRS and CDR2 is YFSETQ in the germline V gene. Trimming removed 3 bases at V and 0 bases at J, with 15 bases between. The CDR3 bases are TGCGCCAGCAGCTCACCGATGGGGTACATGAACACTGAAGCTTTCTTT. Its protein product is CASSSPMGYMNTEAFF.